This is a list of T cell receptor beta chains from one sample in a study of T cell repertoires in cytomegalovirus infection. TCRdb reprocessed the reads with MiXCR, giving one entry per CDR3 protein. The sample consists of fewer than 350,000 distinct CDR3 sequences, about a sixth of them appearing once. Sequenced sample: PBMCs. Source of these receptors: a human donor in good health (CMV status not recorded). Some clones in this sample may be carry-over from other donors' samples. The CDR3 runs from the conserved cysteine through the conserved F or W. D genes are given only for firm matches. Expanded clones are given a class, and other clones once, few, many or no size at all.

j_call: TRBJ1-1
clone_size: -
cdr3_length: 15
v_call: TRBV6-6
d_call: TRBD1
cdr3_nt: TGTGCCAGCAGTGCCCGACAGGGGGCGAACACTGAAGCTTTCTTT
cdr3_aa: CASSARQGANTEAFF

j_call: TRBJ1-5
clone_size: many
cdr3_length: 17
v_call: TRBV7-2
d_call: -
cdr3_nt: TGTGCCAGCAGCTTAGCGCGTACAGTCCATAGCAATCAGCCCCAGCATTTT
cdr3_aa: CASSLARTVHSNQPQHF

j_call: TRBJ1-1
clone_size: few
cdr3_length: 18
v_call: TRBV7-2
d_call: -
cdr3_nt: TGTGCCAGCAGCCCCATATATCAGTGGACATCGGGCAACACTGAAGCTTTCTTT
cdr3_aa: CASSPIYQWTSGNTEAFF

j_call: TRBJ2-5
clone_size: many
cdr3_length: 12
v_call: TRBV7-6
d_call: -
cdr3_nt: TGTGCCAGCAGCCCTTCGGGCGGGACCCAGTACTTC
cdr3_aa: CASSPSGGTQYF

j_call: TRBJ1-1
clone_size: many
cdr3_length: 13
v_call: TRBV7-2
d_call: -
cdr3_nt: TGTGCCAGCAGCCGGGCCTTCAACACTGAAGCTTTCTTT
cdr3_aa: CASSRAFNTEAFF

j_call: TRBJ2-7
clone_size: -
cdr3_length: 15
v_call: TRBV10-3
d_call: -
cdr3_nt: TGTGCCATCAGTGAGTTCGGGCAGGGCCTAGGCGAGCAGTACTTC
cdr3_aa: CAISEFGQGLGEQYF

j_call: TRBJ2-1
clone_size: few
cdr3_length: 16
v_call: TRBV7-6
d_call: TRBD1
cdr3_nt: TGTGCCAGCAGCAGGGGACAGATAGATTCCTACAATGAGCAGTTCTTC
cdr3_aa: CASSRGQIDSYNEQFF

j_call: TRBJ2-1
clone_size: many
cdr3_length: 16
v_call: TRBV7-2
d_call: TRBD1
cdr3_nt: TGTGCCAGCAGGGCAGGGGGCACCGGACTTTACAATGAGCAGTTCTTC
cdr3_aa: CASRAGGTGLYNEQFF

j_call: TRBJ2-2
clone_size: -
cdr3_length: 17
v_call: TRBV4-2
d_call: TRBD2
cdr3_nt: TGTGCCAGCAGCGTCCAGGGGGTAGCGGGGGACACCGGGGAGCTGTTTTTT
cdr3_aa: CASSVQGVAGDTGELFF

j_call: TRBJ2-1
clone_size: many
cdr3_length: 19
v_call: TRBV10-2
d_call: TRBD2
cdr3_nt: TGCGCCAGCAGTGACCCGGGACTAGCGGGGGGGAAATACTACAATGAGCAGTTCTTC
cdr3_aa: CASSDPGLAGGKYYNEQFF

j_call: TRBJ1-2
clone_size: many
cdr3_length: 13
v_call: TRBV20-1
d_call: TRBD1
cdr3_nt: TGCAGTCGGGGGGGACAGGGGGCGCGGGGCTACACCTTC
cdr3_aa: CSRGGQGARGYTF

j_call: TRBJ2-7
clone_size: many
cdr3_length: 14
v_call: TRBV7-8
d_call: TRBD1
cdr3_nt: TGTGCCAGCAGCTTAGGGACAGGGCCCTACGAGCAGTACTTC
cdr3_aa: CASSLGTGPYEQYF

j_call: TRBJ1-2
clone_size: many
cdr3_length: 15
v_call: TRBV28
d_call: TRBD1
cdr3_nt: TGTGCCAGTCACGGGGAGGGGGCTGGGAACTATGGCTACACCTTC
cdr3_aa: CASHGEGAGNYGYTF

j_call: TRBJ2-7
clone_size: few
cdr3_length: 18
v_call: TRBV19
d_call: -
cdr3_nt: TGTGCCAGTAGTAGGGACCCCCCCGCTATTGACAGCTCCTACGAGCAGTACTTC
cdr3_aa: CASSRDPPAIDSSYEQYF

j_call: TRBJ2-2
clone_size: -
cdr3_length: 16
v_call: TRBV3-1
d_call: -
cdr3_nt: TGTGCCAGCAGCCAAGTAGGACCGAGGGGCACCGGGGAGCTGTTTTTT
cdr3_aa: CASSQVGPRGTGELFF

j_call: TRBJ2-2
clone_size: -
cdr3_length: 16
v_call: TRBV7-9
d_call: TRBD2
cdr3_nt: TGTGCCAGCAGCTTAGAGTTAGCGGGGCGCACCGGGGAGCTGTTTTTT
cdr3_aa: CASSLELAGRTGELFF

j_call: TRBJ1-6
clone_size: many
cdr3_length: 13
v_call: TRBV6-2/TRBV6-3
d_call: -
cdr3_nt: TGTGCCAGCAGCCCTGTGCAGGATTCACCCCTCCACTTT
cdr3_aa: CASSPVQDSPLHF

j_call: TRBJ2-5
clone_size: -
cdr3_length: 14
v_call: TRBV6-1
d_call: TRBD2
cdr3_nt: TGTGCCAGCAGTTTCGGGACTAGCGGACGGACCCAGTACTTC
cdr3_aa: CASSFGTSGRTQYF

j_call: TRBJ2-1
clone_size: -
cdr3_length: 13
v_call: TRBV7-2
d_call: TRBD2
cdr3_nt: TGTGCCAGCAGCTTAGGGGGGGGTATTGAGCAGTTCTTC
cdr3_aa: CASSLGGGIEQFF

j_call: TRBJ2-3
clone_size: -
cdr3_length: 13
v_call: TRBV6-4
d_call: -
cdr3_nt: TGTGCCAGCAGTAAGGAGAGCACAGATACGCAGTATTTT
cdr3_aa: CASSKESTDTQYF

j_call: TRBJ2-3
clone_size: many
cdr3_length: 15
v_call: TRBV7-2
d_call: -
cdr3_nt: TGTGCCAGCAGCTTAATGCTAGGGGTTTCAGATACGCAGTATTTT
cdr3_aa: CASSLMLGVSDTQYF

j_call: TRBJ1-3
clone_size: few
cdr3_length: 15
v_call: TRBV28
d_call: TRBD1
cdr3_nt: TGTGCCAGCAGCCGAGCAGGGGGCCCTGGAAACACCATATATTTT
cdr3_aa: CASSRAGGPGNTIYF

j_call: TRBJ2-3
clone_size: -
cdr3_length: 15
v_call: TRBV29-1
d_call: -
cdr3_nt: TGCAGCGCCGAAACAGGGACCCGCGGCGCAGATACGCAGTATTTT
cdr3_aa: CSAETGTRGADTQYF

j_call: TRBJ2-2
clone_size: many
cdr3_length: 17
v_call: TRBV4-3
d_call: TRBD1
cdr3_nt: TGCGCCAGCAGCCAAGATACGGGGACAGGGCGTACCGGGGAGCTGTTTTTT
cdr3_aa: CASSQDTGTGRTGELFF

j_call: TRBJ2-2
clone_size: few
cdr3_length: 13
v_call: TRBV28
d_call: TRBD1
cdr3_nt: TGTGCCAGCCGGGACAGCTCCACCGGGGAGCTGTTTTTT
cdr3_aa: CASRDSSTGELFF

j_call: TRBJ1-4
clone_size: few
cdr3_length: 16
v_call: TRBV7-6
d_call: TRBD1
cdr3_nt: TGTGCCAGCAGCCTCAGGCCGGGACAGAGTAATGAAAAACTGTTTTTT
cdr3_aa: CASSLRPGQSNEKLFF

j_call: TRBJ1-5
clone_size: many
cdr3_length: 15
v_call: TRBV12-3/TRBV12-4
d_call: -
cdr3_nt: TGTGCCAGCACCTCGGAACTTTATAGCAATCAGCCCCAGCATTTT
cdr3_aa: CASTSELYSNQPQHF

j_call: TRBJ1-4
clone_size: few
cdr3_length: 12
v_call: TRBV29-1
d_call: -
cdr3_nt: TGCAGCGTCGCGGACCTAAATGAAAAACTGTTTTTT
cdr3_aa: CSVADLNEKLFF

j_call: TRBJ1-2
clone_size: few
cdr3_length: 16
v_call: TRBV28
d_call: TRBD1
cdr3_nt: TGTGCCAGCAGTTCAACCGGGACAGGGGGCCTCTATGGCTACACCTTC
cdr3_aa: CASSSTGTGGLYGYTF

j_call: TRBJ1-1
clone_size: few
cdr3_length: 16
v_call: TRBV5-5
d_call: -
cdr3_nt: TGTGCCAGCAGCTCACCCCGAGGTTCCTCCAGGTACAAAGCTTTCTTT
cdr3_aa: CASSSPRGSSRYKAFF

j_call: TRBJ1-2
clone_size: -
cdr3_length: 13
v_call: TRBV6-6
d_call: -
cdr3_nt: TGTGCCAGCACCGACCTAGCCGGCTATGGCTACACCTTC
cdr3_aa: CASTDLAGYGYTF

j_call: TRBJ1-2
clone_size: many
cdr3_length: 13
v_call: TRBV28
d_call: -
cdr3_nt: TGTGCCAGCAGTTCTAGCAGGAACTATGGCTACACCTTC
cdr3_aa: CASSSSRNYGYTF

j_call: TRBJ1-6
clone_size: few
cdr3_length: 16
v_call: TRBV9
d_call: -
cdr3_nt: TGTGCCAGCAGCGAGACACCCGGGACGGAAAATTCACCCCTCCACTTT
cdr3_aa: CASSETPGTENSPLHF

j_call: TRBJ1-4
clone_size: few
cdr3_length: 15
v_call: TRBV7-9
d_call: -
cdr3_nt: TGTGCCAGCAGCGCCCTTCAACAGCCTAATGAAAAACTGTTTTTT
cdr3_aa: CASSALQQPNEKLFF

j_call: TRBJ1-5
clone_size: many
cdr3_length: 14
v_call: TRBV12-3/TRBV12-4
d_call: -
cdr3_nt: TGTGCCAGCAGTTTATTTAGGGATTCTCAGCCCCAGCATTTT
cdr3_aa: CASSLFRDSQPQHF

j_call: TRBJ2-3
clone_size: many
cdr3_length: 16
v_call: TRBV7-6
d_call: -
cdr3_nt: TGTGCCAGCAGCTTAACCGGGACAAGAAGCACAGATACGCAGTATTTT
cdr3_aa: CASSLTGTRSTDTQYF

j_call: TRBJ2-1
clone_size: many
cdr3_length: 16
v_call: TRBV7-2
d_call: -
cdr3_nt: TGTGCCAGCAGCCCGGGGGGACAGATAACGTACAATGAGCAGTTCTTC
cdr3_aa: CASSPGGQITYNEQFF

j_call: TRBJ1-2
clone_size: few
cdr3_length: 15
v_call: TRBV6-6
d_call: TRBD1
cdr3_nt: TGTGCCAGCAGTAGGGGAGACAGGGTTTCAAGAGGCTACACCTTC
cdr3_aa: CASSRGDRVSRGYTF

j_call: TRBJ2-4
clone_size: many
cdr3_length: 15
v_call: TRBV7-9
d_call: -
cdr3_nt: TGTGCCAGCAGCTTGAAGGCAGGGACCAAAAACATTCAGTACTTC
cdr3_aa: CASSLKAGTKNIQYF

j_call: TRBJ2-5
clone_size: few
cdr3_length: 13
v_call: TRBV18
d_call: -
cdr3_nt: TGTGCCAGCTCACCACCCTTGCAAGAGACCCAGTACTTC
cdr3_aa: CASSPPLQETQYF

j_call: TRBJ2-1
clone_size: -
cdr3_length: 15
v_call: TRBV2
d_call: TRBD2
cdr3_nt: TGTGCCAGATCAGTTGCGGGGGGGCCCTACAATGAGCAGTTCTTC
cdr3_aa: CARSVAGGPYNEQFF

j_call: TRBJ2-1
clone_size: -
cdr3_length: 14
v_call: TRBV20-1
d_call: -
cdr3_nt: TGCAGTGCTAGAAAAGGTGCGGACAGCAATGAGCAGTTCTTC
cdr3_aa: CSARKGADSNEQFF

j_call: TRBJ1-1
clone_size: many
cdr3_length: 15
v_call: TRBV7-9
d_call: -
cdr3_nt: TGTGCCAGCAGCCGCTCCCTCTACCGGAACACTGAAGCTTTCTTT
cdr3_aa: CASSRSLYRNTEAFF

j_call: TRBJ1-2
clone_size: once
cdr3_length: 14
v_call: TRBV5-4
d_call: TRBD1
cdr3_nt: TGTGCCAGCAGCTTGGGGACAGGGACTAATGGCTACACCTTC
cdr3_aa: CASSLGTGTNGYTF

j_call: TRBJ1-4
clone_size: -
cdr3_length: 14
v_call: TRBV25-1
d_call: TRBD1
cdr3_nt: TGTGCCAGCAGTTCGGGACAGCAGGTTGAAAAACTGTTTTTT
cdr3_aa: CASSSGQQVEKLFF

j_call: TRBJ2-7
clone_size: many
cdr3_length: 14
v_call: TRBV28
d_call: -
cdr3_nt: TGTGCCAGCATTACCGGGACCGCTACCTACGAGCAGTACTTC
cdr3_aa: CASITGTATYEQYF

j_call: TRBJ2-2
clone_size: few
cdr3_length: 13
v_call: TRBV7-2
d_call: -
cdr3_nt: TGTGCCAGCAGCTTAGGGTCTCCCGGGGAGCTGTTTTTT
cdr3_aa: CASSLGSPGELFF

j_call: TRBJ2-1
clone_size: many
cdr3_length: 16
v_call: TRBV6-1
d_call: TRBD1
cdr3_nt: TGTGCCAGCAGGCTAAACAGGGGGCTGTCCTACAATGAGCAGTTCTTC
cdr3_aa: CASRLNRGLSYNEQFF

j_call: TRBJ1-4
clone_size: -
cdr3_length: 13
v_call: TRBV14
d_call: -
cdr3_nt: TGTGCCAGAAGCCCCCCCTCGAATGAAAAACTGTTTTTT
cdr3_aa: CARSPPSNEKLFF

j_call: TRBJ1-1
clone_size: -
cdr3_length: 14
v_call: TRBV6-5
d_call: -
cdr3_nt: TGTGCCAGCAGTTTAGGTATCTGGGACACTGAAGCTTTCTTT
cdr3_aa: CASSLGIWDTEAFF

j_call: TRBJ1-5
clone_size: many
cdr3_length: 15
v_call: TRBV19
d_call: -
cdr3_nt: TGTGCCAGTAGAAACCTTCTGGGGGGCAATCAGCCCCAGCATTTT
cdr3_aa: CASRNLLGGNQPQHF

j_call: TRBJ1-5
clone_size: many
cdr3_length: 17
v_call: TRBV6-2/TRBV6-3
d_call: -
cdr3_nt: TGTGCCAGCAGCGGGACCGCCAGACTTTATAGCAATCAGCCCCAGCATTTT
cdr3_aa: CASSGTARLYSNQPQHF

j_call: TRBJ1-4
clone_size: few
cdr3_length: 13
v_call: TRBV28
d_call: -
cdr3_nt: TGTGCCAGCAGGCGACAGGAGCCTGAAAAACTGTTTTTT
cdr3_aa: CASRRQEPEKLFF